This passage covers 26 T cell receptor beta chains from one sample sequenced in a study of T cells in Graves' hyperthyroidism and ophthalmopathy. The investigators amplified TCR beta CDR3 regions from RNA transcripts. Carried out on the TCR CDR3, a first-round RT-PCR used the HTBI primer set. TCRdb passed the multiplex PCR reads through MiXCR, listing each CDR3 protein once. Of about 640,000 distinct CDR3 sequences listed, 20% to 25% were seen once; the top ten hold roughly 30%. The sample consisted of blood. These receptors all stem from a young man with Graves' ophthalmopathy.

This clonotype was recorded at least ten times. This chain links TRBV7-9 with TRBJ1-1, with a weak D call TRBD1 (5 bases). CDR1 and CDR2 (germline): SEHNR, FQNEAQ (reference sequence). Trimming cost V 7 bases and J 2 bases, with 11 bases left between them. The CDR3 consists of 13 residues. DNA for the CDR3: TGTGCCAGCACCAGGACAAGCAACACTGAAGCTTTCTTT. Translating it yields CASTRTSNTEAFF.

V usage is TRBV20-1 and J usage is TRBJ2-5; D may correspond to TRBD1 or TRBD2 (5 bases each). The V gene's germline CDR1 is DFQATT and CDR2 SNEGSKA (reference sequence). The CDR3 is 12 amino acids. Trimming took off 3 bases at V and 5 bases at J, with 10 bases between the two ends. CDR3 sequence reads: CSASGTGETQYF. As DNA, the CDR3 is TGCAGTGCTAGTGGGACCGGGGAGACCCAGTACTTC.

V and J are TRBV14 and TRBJ1-2; tentatively, D is TRBD1 (5 bases). V was cut by 1 base and J by 7 bases, with 13 bases left in between. Germline values: CDR1 SGHDN, CDR2 FVKESK. This CDR3 has 14 amino acids. The CDR3 loop is CASSQGSTVCGYTF. The CDR3 nucleotides read TGTGCCAGCAGCCAAGGTTCGACAGTCTGTGGCTACACCTTC.

This clonotype was recorded a few times. The rearrangement uses TRBV19 and TRBJ1-1, with D possibly being TRBD1 (6 bases). Germline V CDR1 and CDR2: LNHDA, SQIVND (reference sequence). Trimming left V 8 bases short and J 4 bases short, with 11 bases between. This CDR3 has 12 residues. The CDR3 region has the DNA TGTGCCAGTCTACAGGGACCCACTGAAGCTTTCTTT. The encoded protein is CASLQGPTEAFF. Using reference TRBV19 and TRBJ1-1 for the parts outside the CDR3, the full variable domain is DGGITQSPKYLFRKEGQNVTLSCEQNLNHDAMYWYRQDPGQGLRLIYYSQIVNDFQKGDIAEGYSVSREKKESFPLTVTSAQKNPTAFYLCASLQGPTEAFFGQGTRLTVV.

CDR3 loop: CASSQELTGNTIYF. CDR3 DNA: TGCGCCAGCAGCCAAGAATTGACTGGAAACACCATATATTTT. The rearrangement links TRBV4-3 to TRBJ1-3, with D unclear. The CDR3 spans 14 residues. Looked up from germline, CDR1 is LGHNA and CDR2 is YSLEER. The V gene lost 0 bases and the J gene lost 2 bases, with 5 bases spanning the gap.

This clonotype was detected a few times. The genes are TRBV12-3 or TRBV12-4 and TRBJ2-1; 7 bases are shared with TRBD1. The CDR3 spans 14 residues. J was trimmed by 9 bases and V by 4 bases; bases with no gene match: 9. Here the CDR3 DNA reads TGTGCCAGCAGTTCTACAGGGGTTTTAGGTGAGCAGTTCTTC. Its protein is CASSSTGVLGEQFF.

The chain links TRBV20-1 to TRBJ1-6; D is unresolved. The germline gives CDR1 DFQATT, CDR2 SNEGSKA (reference sequence). This CDR3 is built from 13 residues. V lost 3 bases, J lost 7 bases, and 10 bases lay in between. Written as DNA, the CDR3 is TGCAGTGCTAGGGCGGCGTCCAATTCACCCCTCCACTTT. This encodes CSARAASNSPLHF.

A single count supports this clonotype. CDR3 coding DNA: TGCGCCAGCAGCCGCCCAAGACTAGCGAGGTTCACCGGGGAGCTGTTTTTT. This gives the protein CASSRPRLARFTGELFF. The chain links TRBV4-1 to TRBJ2-2; 8 bases map to TRBD2. V lost 4 bases and J lost 4; bases outside the gene matches: 11. Germline CDR1 is MGHRA and CDR2 is YSYEKL. This CDR3 has 17 amino acids.

This chain uses TRBV3-1 with TRBJ2-7; TRBD2 might be the D (5 bases). The CDR3 totals 14 residues. Trimming pared 4 bases from V and 3 bases from J, leaving 13 bases between. Germline V gives CDR1 LGHDT, CDR2 YNNKEL (reference sequence). In nucleotides, the CDR3 is TGTGCCAGCAGCCGGAGTGGGAGAGGCTACGAGCAGTACTTC. It yields the protein CASSRSGRGYEQYF.

This clonotype turned up a few times. This chain links TRBV12-3 or TRBV12-4 with TRBJ2-1; D might be TRBD1 (7 bases). There are 15 residues in the CDR3. V dropped 7 bases and J dropped 3 bases, with 16 bases sitting between them. The DNA for the CDR3 is TGTGCCAGCAACTCCGGGCAGGGGGGCTACAATGAGCAGTTCTTC. It is translated as CASNSGQGGYNEQFF.

This chain connects TRBV9 to TRBJ2-5, with a tentative D call TRBD1 (6 bases). From germline, CDR1 is SGDLS and CDR2 YYNGEE. This CDR3 has 15 amino acids. V was trimmed by 0 bases and J by 5 bases, leaving 14 bases between them. In DNA, the CDR3 is TGTGCCAGCAGCGTAGGTGGGACACAAGGGGAGACCCAGTACTTC. It is translated as CASSVGGTQGETQYF.

The chain uses TRBV20-1 and TRBJ2-5, with TRBD1 matching over 7 bases. The V segment lost 3 bases and the J segment 7 bases; nucleotides outside the gene matches: 14. Germline V gives CDR1 DFQATT, CDR2 SNEGSKA (reference sequence). The CDR3 runs to 15 residues. CDR3 in amino acids: CSARDTGDALGTQYF. As DNA, the CDR3 is TGCAGTGCTAGGGATACAGGGGACGCTTTGGGGACCCAGTACTTC.

The sample holds many counts of this clonotype. The chain couples TRBV27 to TRBJ2-3; maybe TRBD2 (6 bases). CDR1 and CDR2 (germline): MNHEY, SMNVEV (reference sequence). Deletions cut 4 bases from V and 2 bases from J, with 13 bases between. CDR3 size: 15 residues. The CDR3: CASSSGILATDTQYF. In DNA form, the CDR3 reads TGTGCCAGCAGTTCGGGTATACTAGCCACAGATACGCAGTATTTT.

This chain connects TRBV20-1 to TRBJ2-7; 7 positions agree with TRBD2. The CDR3 is made up of 14 amino acids. The V segment lost 7 bases and the J segment 4 bases; nucleotides outside the gene matches: 13. Germline CDR1 reads DFQATT; CDR2 reads SNEGSKA (reference sequence). This CDR3 is CSGAGRGRVYEQYF. In DNA, the CDR3 is TGCAGTGGAGCGGGGCGGGGGAGAGTTTACGAGCAGTACTTC.

The sample holds many counts of this clonotype. The chain employs TRBV3-1 and TRBJ1-1; D not certain. The germline gives CDR1 LGHDT, CDR2 YNNKEL (reference sequence). V was cut by 6 bases and J by 5 bases, with 7 bases left in between. There are 11 residues in the CDR3. This CDR3 is CASRDGTEAFF. DNA for the CDR3: TGTGCCAGCAGAGACGGAACTGAAGCTTTCTTT.

This sequence joins TRBV4-1 and TRBJ1-1, with 10 bases lining up with TRBD1. The CDR3 is 16 amino acids. Germline values: CDR1 MGHRA, CDR2 YSYEKL. V shed 3 bases and J 0 bases; nucleotides not matched to a gene: 4. The CDR3 sequence is CASSQTGTGVNTEAFF. The CDR3 DNA follows: TGCGCCAGCAGCCAGACCGGGACAGGGGTGAACACTGAAGCTTTCTTT.

The chain has TRBV6-1 and TRBJ2-1; the D gene is possibly TRBD2 (6 bases). V lost 5 bases and J lost 5, with 16 bases in between. Germline CDR1 is MNHNS and CDR2 is SASEGT. The CDR3 consists of 15 residues. This chain's CDR3 is CASSHGPGGNNEQFF. CDR3 sequence (DNA): TGTGCCAGCAGTCACGGCCCAGGAGGGAACAATGAGCAGTTCTTC.

J is TRBJ2-1 and V is TRBV20-1; 12 bases fit TRBD2. This CDR3 spans 14 amino acids. V lost 6 bases and J lost 6; bases outside the gene matches: 6. Germline V CDR1 and CDR2: DFQATT, SNEGSKA (reference sequence). The CDR3 DNA reads TGCAGTGCCCAGACTAGCGGGAGTCTCAATGAGCAGTTCTTC. Protein product: CSAQTSGSLNEQFF.

The chain couples TRBV5-1 to TRBJ1-1; D not certain. Germline lookup yields CDR1 SGHRS and CDR2 YFSETQ. This CDR3 is 12 amino acids long. V gave up 0 bases and J gave up 11 bases, with 11 bases separating them. In nucleotides, the CDR3 is TGCGCCAGCAGCTTGGGTGACGGTGAGGCTTTCTTT. This codes for CASSLGDGEAFF. Supplemented by reference TRBV5-1 and TRBJ1-1, the full variable domain reads KAGVTQTPRYLIKTRGQQVTLSCSPISGHRSVSWYQQTPGQGLQFLFEYFSETQRNKGNFPGRFSGRQFSNSRSEMNVSTLELGDSALYLCASSLGDGEAFFGQGTRLTVV.

V and J are TRBV2 and TRBJ1-5, with D maybe TRBD1 (6 bases). V was trimmed by 6 bases and J by 6 bases, leaving 15 bases between them. Germline values: CDR1 SNHLY, CDR2 FYNNEI. The CDR3 runs 14 residues. The CDR3 DNA is TGTGCCAGCAGCCTCAGGGGTTCGGGTCAGCCCCAGCATTTT. This translates into CASSLRGSGQPQHF.

This clonotype has only a few counts. The chain uses TRBV9 and TRBJ2-3; 8 bases match TRBD1. After removal of 3 bases from V and 2 bases from J, the junction contained 8 bases not matched to a gene. The CDR3 runs 16 residues. CDR1 SGDLS and CDR2 YYNGEE come from the germline V gene. For the CDR3, the DNA is TGTGCCAGCAGCGCCGATGGACAGGGCTACACAGATACGCAGTATTTT. Translation gives CASSADGQGYTDTQYF.

Ten or more counts support this clonotype. The chain recombines TRBV7-8 with TRBJ2-7; 9 bases line up with TRBD1. J was trimmed by 3 bases and V by 0 bases; bases with no gene match: 6. Germline CDR1 and CDR2: SGHVS and FQNEAQ. The CDR3 is 16 amino acids. CDR3 DNA sequence: TGTGCCAGCAGCTTAGCCGGACAGGGGAGCCGCTACGAGCAGTACTTC. Protein product: CASSLAGQGSRYEQYF.

This clonotype was seen repeatedly, ten times or more. The V call is TRBV7-8, the J call TRBJ2-7, with 9 bases that match TRBD1. The V gene end was trimmed by 5 bases and the J gene end by 12 bases; junction bases not matched to a gene: 8. The germline gives CDR1 SGHVS, CDR2 FQNEAQ. The CDR3 consists of 12 residues. DNA for the CDR3: TGTGCCAGCAGCACGGGGACAGGGCCAGTGTACTTC. Translated: CASSTGTGPVYF.

This clonotype was observed a few times. The gene calls are TRBV11-2 and TRBJ2-5; D call uncertain. Looked up from germline, CDR1 is SGHAT and CDR2 is FQNNGV. V lost 6 bases and J 4 bases, leaving 15 bases between the germline ends. CDR3 size: 14 residues. Here the CDR3 DNA reads TGTGCCAGCAGTCCTAGGGTGGAAATAGAGACCCAGTACTTC. The encoded protein is CASSPRVEIETQYF.

V gene TRBV19 combines with J gene TRBJ1-3; D gene unclear. Trimming took 5 bases from V and 3 from J, leaving 14 bases between them. The CDR3 contains 15 residues. Germline V gene lookup returns CDR1 LNHDA and CDR2 SQIVND (reference sequence). The CDR3 sequence: CASSPGRTVGNTIYF. Here the CDR3 DNA reads TGTGCCAGTAGTCCCGGACGGACTGTTGGAAACACCATATATTTT.

The chain has TRBV18 and TRBJ2-7, with D possibly being TRBD1 (5 bases). From germline, CDR1 is KGHSH and CDR2 LQKENI. V was cut by 3 bases and J by 4 bases, with 16 bases left in between. This CDR3 has 15 amino acids. CDR3 coding DNA: TGTGCCAGCTCACCCACAGGAACCAGAACTTACGAGCAGTACTTC. Its protein is CASSPTGTRTYEQYF.